This T cell receptor (beta chain) derives from a study of blood T cell repertoires in COVID-19. About the research overall: Donors in the United States, Italy and Spain gave samples during acute or convalescent COVID-19. T cells, B-cell-depleted T cells, or PBMCs supplied cDNA or gDNA.

Per the original data handling: Reference gene primer amplification gave estimated nucleated cell counts. The method was immunoSEQ multiplex PCR; TCRdb's version includes in-frame clones alone and lacks a portion of them. V and J calls and clone size are those listed in that table; D and trimming were worked out from the DNA. The sample includes about 140,000 clones, more than 75% of them seen just once. The V and J ends lost 2 bases and 1 base respectively, with 13 bases between them. In germline, CDR1 is SGHNT, CDR2 YYREEE (reference sequence). This CDR3 is 16 amino acids long. The V call is TRBV5-4, the J call TRBJ2-1; D gene uncertain. The sequenced material came from peripheral blood. This receptor was taken from a human donor in a cohort sampled during active COVID-19. Written as DNA, the CDR3 is TGTGCCAGCAGCTTTGGCGGTTTTAGGTCCTACAATGAGCAGTTCTTC. Translation: CASSFGGFRSYNEQFF. The variable domain in full, with the rest retrieved from reference TRBV5-4 and TRBJ2-1, is ETGVTQSPTHLIKTRGQQVTLRCSSQSGHNTVSWYQQALGQGPQFIFQYYREEENGRGNFPPRFSGLQFPNYSSELNVNALELDDSALYLCASSFGGFRSYNEQFFGPGTRLTVL.